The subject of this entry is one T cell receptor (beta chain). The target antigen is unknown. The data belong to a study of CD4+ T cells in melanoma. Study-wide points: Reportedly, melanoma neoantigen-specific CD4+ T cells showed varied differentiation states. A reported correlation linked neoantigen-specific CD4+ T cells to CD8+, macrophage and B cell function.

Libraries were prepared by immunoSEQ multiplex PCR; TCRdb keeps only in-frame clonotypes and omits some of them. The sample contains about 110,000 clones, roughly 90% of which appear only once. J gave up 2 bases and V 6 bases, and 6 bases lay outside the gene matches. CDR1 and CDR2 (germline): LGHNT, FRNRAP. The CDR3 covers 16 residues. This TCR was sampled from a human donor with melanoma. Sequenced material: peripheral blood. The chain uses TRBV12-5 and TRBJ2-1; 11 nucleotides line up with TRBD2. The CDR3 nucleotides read TGTGCTAGTGGCCGGGGACTAGCGGTTCCCTACAATGAGCAGTTCTTC. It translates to CASGRGLAVPYNEQFF.